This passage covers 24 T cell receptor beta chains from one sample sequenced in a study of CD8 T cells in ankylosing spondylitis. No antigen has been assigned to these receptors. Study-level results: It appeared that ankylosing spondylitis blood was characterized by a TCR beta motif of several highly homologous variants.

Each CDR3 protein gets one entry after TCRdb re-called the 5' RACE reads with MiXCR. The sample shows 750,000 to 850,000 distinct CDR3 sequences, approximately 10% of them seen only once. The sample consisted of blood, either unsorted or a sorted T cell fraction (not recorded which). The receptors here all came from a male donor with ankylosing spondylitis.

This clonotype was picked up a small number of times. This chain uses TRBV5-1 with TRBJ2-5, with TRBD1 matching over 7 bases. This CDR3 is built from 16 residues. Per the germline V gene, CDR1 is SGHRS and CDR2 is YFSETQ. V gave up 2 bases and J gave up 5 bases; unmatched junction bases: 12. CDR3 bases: TGCGCCAGCAGCTTCTTCTCGACAGGGAGTGGGGAGACCCAGTACTTC. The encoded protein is CASSFFSTGSGETQYF.

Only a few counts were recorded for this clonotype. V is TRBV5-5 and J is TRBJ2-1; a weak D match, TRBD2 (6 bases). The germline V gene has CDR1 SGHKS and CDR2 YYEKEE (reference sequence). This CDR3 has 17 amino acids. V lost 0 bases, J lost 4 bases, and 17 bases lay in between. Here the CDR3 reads CASSLGISRGFYNEQFF. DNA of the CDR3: TGTGCCAGCAGCTTGGGTATTTCGCGGGGATTTTACAATGAGCAGTTCTTC.

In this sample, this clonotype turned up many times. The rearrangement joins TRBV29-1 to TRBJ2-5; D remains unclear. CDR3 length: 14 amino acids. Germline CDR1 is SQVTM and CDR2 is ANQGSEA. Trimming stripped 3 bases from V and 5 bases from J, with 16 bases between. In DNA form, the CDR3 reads TGCAGCGTTGAGTTCATGTCTACACTGGAGACCCAGTACTTC. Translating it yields CSVEFMSTLETQYF.

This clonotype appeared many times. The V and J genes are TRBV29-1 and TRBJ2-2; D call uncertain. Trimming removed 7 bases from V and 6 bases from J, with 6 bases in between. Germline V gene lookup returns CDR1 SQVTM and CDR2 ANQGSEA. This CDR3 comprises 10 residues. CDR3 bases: TGCAGCGCTGGGTCCGGGGAGCTGTTTTTT. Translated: CSAGSGELFF.

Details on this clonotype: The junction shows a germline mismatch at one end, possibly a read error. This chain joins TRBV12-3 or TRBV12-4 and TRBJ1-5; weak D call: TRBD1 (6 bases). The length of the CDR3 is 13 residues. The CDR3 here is CATSASGDQPQHF. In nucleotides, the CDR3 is TGTGCCACCAGTGCATCAGGGGATCAGCCCCAGCATTTT.

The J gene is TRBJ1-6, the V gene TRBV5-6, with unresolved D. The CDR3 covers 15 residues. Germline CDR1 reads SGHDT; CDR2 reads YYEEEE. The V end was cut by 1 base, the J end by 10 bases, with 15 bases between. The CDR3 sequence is CASSLWGTVQSPLHF. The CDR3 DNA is TGTGCCAGCAGCTTGTGGGGAACTGTTCAGTCACCCCTCCACTTT.

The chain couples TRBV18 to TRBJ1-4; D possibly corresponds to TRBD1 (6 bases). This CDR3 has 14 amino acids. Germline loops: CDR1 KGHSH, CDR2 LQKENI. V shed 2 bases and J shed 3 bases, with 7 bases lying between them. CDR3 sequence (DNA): TGTGCCAGCTCACCAACAGGGTCTAATGAAAAACTGTTTTTT. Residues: CASSPTGSNEKLFF.

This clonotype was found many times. DNA for the CDR3: TGTGCCAGCAGCCAAGGCCCCATCCGGTCCTCTGGAAACACCATATATTTT. Amino acids: CASSQGPIRSSGNTIYF. This chain connects TRBV4-2 to TRBJ1-3; unclear D gene. The CDR3 has 17 residues. V was cut by 1 base and J by 0 bases, with 13 bases left in between. Germline CDR1 reads LGHNA; CDR2 reads YNFKEQ.

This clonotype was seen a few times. CDR3 sequence: CASSMGPLNYGYTF. CDR3 DNA sequence: TGTGCCAGTAGTATGGGACCACTGAACTATGGCTACACCTTC. The chain uses TRBV19 and TRBJ1-2; TRBD1 might be the D (5 bases). The length of the CDR3 is 14 residues. Per the germline V gene, CDR1 is LNHDA and CDR2 is SQIVND (reference sequence). With 3 bases removed from V and 2 bases from J, the gap between germline ends came to 10 bases.

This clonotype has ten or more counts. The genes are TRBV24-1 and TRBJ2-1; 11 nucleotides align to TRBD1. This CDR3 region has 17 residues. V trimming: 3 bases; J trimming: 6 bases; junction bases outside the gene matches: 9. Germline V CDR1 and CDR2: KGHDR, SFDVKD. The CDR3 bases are TGTGCCACCAGTGATCGCCCCGGGACAGGGGGGTTCAATGAGCAGTTCTTC. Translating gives CATSDRPGTGGFNEQFF.

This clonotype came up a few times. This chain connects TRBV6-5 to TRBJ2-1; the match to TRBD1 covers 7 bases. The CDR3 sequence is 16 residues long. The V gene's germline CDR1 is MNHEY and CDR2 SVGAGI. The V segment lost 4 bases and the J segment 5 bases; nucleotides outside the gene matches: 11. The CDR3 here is CASSFSIAGGDNEQFF. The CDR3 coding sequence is TGTGCCAGCAGTTTTTCTATTGCAGGGGGTGACAATGAGCAGTTCTTC.

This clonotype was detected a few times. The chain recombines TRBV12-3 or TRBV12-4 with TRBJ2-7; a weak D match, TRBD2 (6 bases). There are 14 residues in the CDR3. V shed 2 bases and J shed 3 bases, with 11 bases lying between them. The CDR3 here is CASSLRRRDYEQYF. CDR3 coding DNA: TGTGCCAGCAGTTTAAGGCGGAGGGACTACGAGCAGTACTTC.

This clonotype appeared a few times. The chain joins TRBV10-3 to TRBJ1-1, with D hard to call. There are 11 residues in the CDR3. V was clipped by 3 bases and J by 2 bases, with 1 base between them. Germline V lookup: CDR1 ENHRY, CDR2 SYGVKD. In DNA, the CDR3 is TGTGCCATCAGTGACAACACTGAAGCTTTCTTT. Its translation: CAISDNTEAFF.

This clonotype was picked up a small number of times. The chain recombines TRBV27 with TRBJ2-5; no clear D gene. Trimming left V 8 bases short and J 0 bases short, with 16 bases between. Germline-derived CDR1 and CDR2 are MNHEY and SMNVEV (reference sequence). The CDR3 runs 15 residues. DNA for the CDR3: TGTGCCAGCTCCCGAATGTCCCTGTACCAAGAGACCCAGTACTTC. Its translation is CASSRMSLYQETQYF.

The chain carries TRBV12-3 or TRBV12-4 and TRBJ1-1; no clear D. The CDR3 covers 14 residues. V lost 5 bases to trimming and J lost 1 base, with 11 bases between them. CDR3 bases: TGTGCCAGCAGTAATCCGGGAACGAACACTGAAGCTTTCTTT. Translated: CASSNPGTNTEAFF.

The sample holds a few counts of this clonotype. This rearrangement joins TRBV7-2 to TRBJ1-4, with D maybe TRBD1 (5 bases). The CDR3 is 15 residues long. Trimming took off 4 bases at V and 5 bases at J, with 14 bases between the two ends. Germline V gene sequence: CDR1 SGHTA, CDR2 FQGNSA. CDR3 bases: TGTGCCAGCAGCTCCCGGCCAGGGAGGAATGAAAAACTGTTTTTT. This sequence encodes CASSSRPGRNEKLFF.

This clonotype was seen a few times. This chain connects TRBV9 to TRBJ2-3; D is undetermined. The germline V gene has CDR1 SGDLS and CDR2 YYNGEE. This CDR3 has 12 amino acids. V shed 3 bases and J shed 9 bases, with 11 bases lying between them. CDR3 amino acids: CASSAGPNTQYF. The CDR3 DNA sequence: TGTGCCAGCAGCGCCGGACCGAACACGCAGTATTTT. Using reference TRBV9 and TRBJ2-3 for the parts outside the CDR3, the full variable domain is DSGVTQTPKHLITATGQRVTLRCSPRSGDLSVYWYQQSLDQGLQFLIQYYNGEERAKGNILERFSAQQFPDLHSELNLSSLELGDSALYFCASSAGPNTQYFGPGTRLTVL.

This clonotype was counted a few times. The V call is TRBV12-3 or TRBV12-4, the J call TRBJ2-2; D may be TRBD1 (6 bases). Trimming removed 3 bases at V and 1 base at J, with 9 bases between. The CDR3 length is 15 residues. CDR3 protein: CASSFWGQNTGELFF. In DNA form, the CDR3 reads TGTGCCAGCAGTTTTTGGGGGCAGAACACCGGGGAGCTGTTTTTT.

The CDR3 is CASSYSVRGPRESNQPQHF. The CDR3 DNA reads TGTGCCAGCAGTTACTCTGTGAGGGGGCCGCGCGAGAGCAATCAGCCCCAGCATTTT. This chain uses TRBV6-5 with TRBJ1-5; TRBD1 matches at 7 bases. Germline loops: CDR1 MNHEY, CDR2 SVGAGI. The CDR3 covers 19 residues. Germline trimming cut 0 bases from V and 1 base from J; bases unmatched to any gene: 12.

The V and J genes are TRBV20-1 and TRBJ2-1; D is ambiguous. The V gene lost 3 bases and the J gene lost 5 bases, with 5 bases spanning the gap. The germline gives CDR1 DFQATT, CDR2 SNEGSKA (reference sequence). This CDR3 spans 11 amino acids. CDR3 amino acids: CSASVHNEQFF. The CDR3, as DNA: TGCAGTGCTAGCGTTCACAATGAGCAGTTCTTC.

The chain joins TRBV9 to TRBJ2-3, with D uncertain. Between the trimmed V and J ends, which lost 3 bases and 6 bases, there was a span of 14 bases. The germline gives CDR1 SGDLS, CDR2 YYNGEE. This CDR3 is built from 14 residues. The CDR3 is CASSERTRWDTQYF. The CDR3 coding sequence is TGTGCCAGCAGCGAGAGGACGCGGTGGGATACGCAGTATTTT. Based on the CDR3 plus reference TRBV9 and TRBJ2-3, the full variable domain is DSGVTQTPKHLITATGQRVTLRCSPRSGDLSVYWYQQSLDQGLQFLIQYYNGEERAKGNILERFSAQQFPDLHSELNLSSLELGDSALYFCASSERTRWDTQYFGPGTRLTVL.

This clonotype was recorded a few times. The chain's CDR3 is CASSQGLAEYNEQFF. In nucleotides, the CDR3 is TGTGCCAGCAGCCAGGGACTAGCGGAATACAATGAGCAGTTCTTC. The chain has TRBV7-2 and TRBJ2-1; 11 nucleotides align to TRBD2. Trimming removed 5 bases from V and 4 bases from J; junction bases left unmatched: 4. CDR3 size: 15 residues. Germline CDR1 and CDR2: SGHTA and FQGNSA.

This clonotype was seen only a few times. The CDR3 reads CASSQEPTGGNEKLFF. The CDR3 coding sequence is TGTGCCAGCAGCCAGGAGCCGACAGGGGGTAATGAAAAACTGTTTTTT. The chain couples TRBV4-2 to TRBJ1-4; 9 positions agree with TRBD1. Trimming cost V 3 bases and J 4 bases; bases outside gene matches: 6. The CDR3 totals 16 residues. Germline values: CDR1 LGHNA, CDR2 YNFKEQ.

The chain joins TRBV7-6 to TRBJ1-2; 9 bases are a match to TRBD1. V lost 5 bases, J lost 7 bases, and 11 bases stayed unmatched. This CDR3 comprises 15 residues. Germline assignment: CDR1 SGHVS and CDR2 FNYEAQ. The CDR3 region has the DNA TGTGCCAGCAGCCCGCTGCAACAGGGACAGGGTGGCTACACCTTC. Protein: CASSPLQQGQGGYTF. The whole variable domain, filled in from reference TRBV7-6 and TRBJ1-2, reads GAGVSQSPRYKVTKRGQDVALRCDPISGHVSLYWYRQALGQGPEFLTYFNYEAQQDKSGLPNDRFSAERPEGSISTLTIQRTEQRDSAMYRCASSPLQQGQGGYTFGSGTRLTVV.